This T cell receptor beta chain was sequenced for a study of cytomegalovirus exposure and HLA in healthy donors. Notes on the study in general: The authors confirmed in vitro that three CMV-associated chains were specific for CMV antigens.

Germline CDR1 SEHNR, CDR2 FQNEAQ (reference sequence). The CDR3 is made up of 17 amino acids. V gave up 5 bases and J gave up 2 bases; unmatched junction bases: 11. Using immunoSEQ multiplex PCR, the repertoire was profiled, and TCRdb retains in-frame clones only, with some absent. The sample yields approximately 110,000 clones, approximately 90% seen once. Worth noting for this clone: Its antigen is unidentified.

Material: PBMCs. The TCR originated in a woman between 18 and 30 years old in good health and CMV-seropositive. The rearrangement joins TRBV7-9 to TRBJ2-2; TRBD2 agrees at 7 bases. This CDR3 reads CASSHTDASGNTGELFF. The CDR3, as DNA: TGTGCCAGCAGCCATACCGACGCTAGCGGAAACACCGGGGAGCTGTTTTTT.